Given below is one TCR beta chain in context. This sample was included in a study of T cell changes during pregnancy in multiple sclerosis. With 4 bases removed from V and 3 bases from J, the gap between germline ends came to 10 bases. Per the germline V gene, CDR1 is KGHSH and CDR2 is LQKENI. CDR3 size: 14 residues. Sequencing was performed with immunoSEQ multiplex PCR; in TCRdb, only in-frame clones are kept and a portion is missing. The sample has tens of thousands of clones, roughly 91% seen once; the top ten hold around 0.4%. This sequence was found in a female donor with multiple sclerosis, enrolled in a pregnancy study. The material sequenced was CD4+ T cells from peripheral blood mononuclear cells, taken in the second trimester of pregnancy. This chain uses TRBV18 with TRBJ1-3; D possibly corresponds to TRBD1 (5 bases). Here the CDR3 DNA reads TGTGCCAGCTCACAAGACAGAGATGGAAACACCATATATTTT. It encodes CASSQDRDGNTIYF.